A selection of T cell receptor beta chains follows, all from one sample in a study of blood T cells in healthy people across ages. From the 5' RACE reads, TCRdb called clonotypes with MiXCR, one entry per CDR3 protein. The sample gives approximately 780,000 distinct CDR3 sequences, roughly 25% of which show up once; 3% is in the top ten. These same records also appear under a second study, on T cells of mothers and their children.

Material: blood. The receptors were sampled from a boy aged 5-17 years in good health. Each CDR3 is given with its conserved first and last residue. D genes are given only for firm matches. Clone size is shown for a subset of rows, as once, few, many or a class of expanded clone.

CASSFRINYGYTF | TGCGCCAGCAGCTTTAGAATTAACTATGGCTACACCTTC | . | TRBJ1-2 | TRBV5-1 | .
CASRRWGTEAFF | TGTGCCAGCAGGCGGTGGGGCACTGAAGCTTTCTTT | . | TRBJ1-1 | TRBV7-9 | few
CASSSTGAVNEQFF | TGTGCCAGCAGCTCGACGGGGGCAGTAAATGAGCAGTTCTTC | . | TRBJ2-1 | TRBV9 | .
CASSPIAGSHNEQFF | TGTGCCAGCAGCCCCATAGCGGGTTCCCACAATGAGCAGTTCTTC | TRBD2 | TRBJ2-1 | TRBV14 | .
CASSIDSTPWNEQFF | TGTGCCAGTAGTATAGACTCAACCCCTTGGAATGAGCAGTTCTTC | . | TRBJ2-1 | TRBV19 | .
CASSFRAGSSGANVLTF | TGTGCCAGCAGTTTTCGGGCAGGGAGCTCTGGGGCCAACGTCCTGACTTTC | . | TRBJ2-6 | TRBV12-3/TRBV12-4 | few
CASSVAASPTYEQYF | TGTGCCAGCAGCGTAGCGGCTAGCCCCACCTACGAGCAGTACTTC | . | TRBJ2-7 | TRBV9 | few
CASSLLDSRETQYF | TGCGCCAGCAGCTTGTTAGACAGTCGGGAGACCCAGTACTTC | . | TRBJ2-5 | TRBV5-1 | .
CAWSVREGGRTFF | TGTGCCTGGAGTGTACGGGAAGGGGGGCGGACTTTCTTT | . | TRBJ1-1 | TRBV30 | few
CASRIQGQETQYF | TGTGCCAGCAGAATACAGGGGCAAGAGACCCAGTACTTC | TRBD1 | TRBJ2-5 | TRBV7-9 | many
CASSEAIRTGELFF | TGTGCCAGCAGTGAAGCGATCCGGACCGGGGAGCTGTTTTTT | . | TRBJ2-2 | TRBV2 | .
CASSQVHLGTEKLFF | TGTGCCAGCAGCCAAGTACACCTTGGAACTGAAAAACTGTTTTTT | . | TRBJ1-4 | TRBV3-1 | few
CASSEVGAETQYF | TGTGCCAGCAGTGAAGTTGGTGCAGAGACCCAGTACTTC | . | TRBJ2-5 | TRBV2 | .
CASSLAPNSDTQYF | TGTGCCAGCAGCTTAGCGCCGAACTCCGATACGCAGTATTTT | . | TRBJ2-3 | TRBV7-2 | few
CSALGIQGYGYTF | TGCAGTGCCTTAGGGATTCAGGGCTATGGCTACACCTTC | . | TRBJ1-2 | TRBV20-1 | few
CASSLAYGAEAFF | TGTGCCAGCAGTTTAGCGTATGGAGCTGAAGCTTTCTTT | . | TRBJ1-1 | TRBV12-3/TRBV12-4 | .
CASSFGPNTGELFF | TGTGCCAGCAGTTTTGGACCCAACACCGGGGAGCTGTTTTTT | . | TRBJ2-2 | TRBV12-3/TRBV12-4 | few
CSVRPRVGGELFF | TGCAGCGTTCGGCCTCGTGTTGGGGGGGAGCTGTTTTTT | . | TRBJ2-2 | TRBV29-1 | .
CASSSNPPLTGSPYNEQFF | TGTGCCAGCAGTTCGAATCCACCCTTGACAGGGAGCCCCTACAATGAGCAGTTCTTC | TRBD1 | TRBJ2-1 | TRBV12-3/TRBV12-4 | .
CASSPMLGLSSYNEQFF | TGTGCCAGCTCACCAATGCTGGGACTAAGCTCCTACAATGAGCAGTTCTTC | TRBD2 | TRBJ2-1 | TRBV18 | .
CASSLAHGLAGGEQYF | TGTGCCAGCAGCTTAGCCCATGGGCTAGCGGGGGGAGAGCAGTACTTC | TRBD2 | TRBJ2-5 | TRBV7-2 | .
CASSSRWTGITPYEQYF | TGTGCCAGCAGCTCACGGTGGACAGGGATCACCCCCTACGAGCAGTACTTC | TRBD1 | TRBJ2-7 | TRBV3-1 | .
CSAIGGGTAWSPLHF | TGCAGTGCTATAGGGGGGGGGACAGCATGGTCACCCCTCCACTTT | TRBD1 | TRBJ1-6 | TRBV20-1 | .
CASTLQETQYF | TGCGCCAGCACCCTTCAAGAGACCCAGTACTTC | . | TRBJ2-5 | TRBV5-1 | many
CASSSTGSFTYEQYF | TGTGCCAGCAGCTCTACCGGGTCTTTTACCTACGAGCAGTACTTC | . | TRBJ2-7 | TRBV9 | few
CASSEYRGEAFF | TGTGCCAGCAGTGAATATCGGGGGGAAGCTTTCTTT | . | TRBJ1-1 | TRBV25-1 | .
CASSLGFGGEDF | TGTGCCAGCAGCTTAGGGTTTGGCGGCGAGGACTTC | . | TRBJ2-4 | TRBV7-9 | .
CASSEQNRAFEQYF | TGTGCCAGCAGTGAACAGAACAGGGCCTTTGAGCAGTACTTC | . | TRBJ2-7 | TRBV25-1 | few
CASSESSGGSYNEQFF | TGTGCCAGCAGTGAATCGTCAGGGGGCTCCTACAATGAGCAGTTCTTC | TRBD1 | TRBJ2-1 | TRBV6-1 | .
CASSLVRGVGANVLTF | TGTGCCAGCAGCTTAGTTAGAGGGGTTGGGGCCAACGTCCTGACTTTC | . | TRBJ2-6 | TRBV11-2 | .
CASSTWTGGSYEQYF | TGTGCCAGCAGCACCTGGACAGGGGGCAGCTACGAGCAGTACTTC | TRBD1 | TRBJ2-7 | TRBV3-1 | .
CASTGTGGPETRYF | TGTGCCAGCACCGGGACAGGGGGTCCAGAGACCCGGTACTTC | TRBD1 | TRBJ2-5 | TRBV11-2 | few
CASSPAQGRKGYTF | TGTGCCAGCAGCCCGGCCCAGGGGCGAAAGGGCTACACCTTC | . | TRBJ1-2 | TRBV3-1 | few
CSASRLGGQGTQYF | TGCAGTGCTTCCAGGCTGGGAGGCCAAGGGACCCAGTACTTC | . | TRBJ2-5 | TRBV20-1 | .
CSASGGWETQYF | TGCAGTGCTAGCGGGGGCTGGGAGACCCAGTACTTC | . | TRBJ2-5 | TRBV20-1 | few
CASSRKGGGAYYEQYF | TGCGCCAGCAGCCGGAAAGGCGGGGGGGCGTACTACGAGCAGTACTTC | TRBD2 | TRBJ2-7 | TRBV4-3 | .
CASSPDRSPLHF | TGTGCCAGCAGCCCTGATAGATCACCCCTCCACTTT | . | TRBJ1-6 | TRBV7-9 | .
CASSLARPPLHF | TGTGCCAGCAGCTTGGCGCGGCCGCCCCTCCACTTT | . | TRBJ1-6 | TRBV5-5 | few
CSARAGRGSYEQYF | TGCAGTGCTAGAGCGGGCAGGGGCTCCTACGAGCAGTACTTC | . | TRBJ2-7 | TRBV20-1 | few
CASSPGLDQGEQFF | TGTGCCAGCAGTCCTGGGCTAGATCAGGGTGAGCAGTTCTTC | . | TRBJ2-1 | TRBV12-3/TRBV12-4 | few
CAIRGTSGRSYNEQFF | TGTGCCATCAGGGGGACTAGCGGGAGATCCTACAATGAGCAGTTCTTC | TRBD2 | TRBJ2-1 | TRBV10-3 | .
CASSSRQYEQYF | TGTGCCAGCAGCTCTCGACAGTACGAGCAGTACTTC | . | TRBJ2-7 | TRBV7-2 | .
CASSLAMGDTGELFF | TGTGCCAGCAGCTTAGCGATGGGGGACACCGGGGAGCTGTTTTTT | . | TRBJ2-2 | TRBV11-1 | few
CASSLTSGVWDEQFF | TGTGCCAGCAGCTTAACTAGCGGGGTGTGGGATGAGCAGTTCTTC | TRBD2 | TRBJ2-1 | TRBV7-3 | .
CASSVTGSSGYTF | TGCGCCAGCAGCGTTACAGGGTCCAGCGGCTACACCTTC | . | TRBJ1-2 | TRBV5-1 | few
CAISESKASETQYF | TGTGCCATCAGTGAGTCCAAAGCGTCGGAGACCCAGTACTTC | . | TRBJ2-5 | TRBV10-3 | .
CSVEVGGASTQYF | TGCAGCGTTGAAGTCGGTGGGGCTTCTACGCAGTATTTT | . | TRBJ2-3 | TRBV29-1 | .
CASSRPSGIGPVIEKLFF | TGCGCCAGCAGCCGCCCCAGTGGTATAGGCCCTGTCATTGAAAAACTGTTTTTT | . | TRBJ1-4 | TRBV4-1 | .
CASRGLAGGYMNNEQFF | TGTGCTAGTAGAGGACTAGCGGGGGGGTATATGAACAATGAGCAGTTCTTC | TRBD2 | TRBJ2-1 | TRBV12-5 | few
CASSRQGGTQETQYF | TGTGCCAGCAGCCGACAGGGGGGCACCCAAGAGACCCAGTACTTC | TRBD1 | TRBJ2-5 | TRBV7-3 | .
CAISEGTLGETQYF | TGTGCCATCAGTGAGGGAACGCTTGGGGAGACCCAGTACTTC | . | TRBJ2-5 | TRBV10-3 | .
CASTSGTGNEQFF | TGTGCCAGCACCTCCGGGACAGGGAATGAGCAGTTCTTC | TRBD1 | TRBJ2-1 | TRBV7-9 | few
CASSQGRGHYSPLHF | TGTGCCAGCAGCCAAGGCAGGGGGCATTATTCACCCCTCCACTTT | TRBD1 | TRBJ1-6 | TRBV4-2 | .
CASSEMGGRRSRQFF | TGTGCCAGCAGTGAAATGGGGGGGAGGAGGTCTAGGCAGTTCTTC | TRBD2 | TRBJ2-1 | TRBV2 | .
CASSYGTSAYEQYF | TGTGCCAGCAGTTACGGGACTAGCGCCTACGAGCAGTACTTC | TRBD2 | TRBJ2-7 | TRBV6-2/TRBV6-3 | .
CASSPGTSEWDEQFF | TGCGCCAGCAGTCCCGGGACTAGTGAGTGGGATGAGCAGTTCTTC | TRBD2 | TRBJ2-1 | TRBV4-3 | few
CASSPREYTEAFF | TGTGCCAGCAGCCCCCGTGAGTACACTGAAGCTTTCTTT | . | TRBJ1-1 | TRBV7-9 | .